Listed below are T cell receptor beta chains from one sample, sequenced in a study of beta chain features in type 1 diabetes. Profiled with immunoSEQ multiplex PCR; TCRdb holds only in-frame clones, not every one. The sample comprises more than 350,000 clones, approximately 10% of which are singletons, and around 0.05% rests with the top ten. The sequenced sample consisted of naive CD4+ T cells from blood. The receptors were gathered from a woman aged 18-29 years in good health. Both conserved end residues are part of each CDR3. The order of the fields is V gene, clone size, D gene, J gene, CDR3 DNA, CDR3 protein. The D gene is left open where the match is weak. The listing skips clone size in some rows; elsewhere it reads once, few, many or a size class.

v_gene: TRBV29-1; abundance: few; d_gene: TRBD1; j_gene: TRBJ2-5; CDR3nt: TGCAGCTTCCTACAGGGGAAGGAGACCCAGTACTTC; CDR3aa: CSFLQGKETQYF
v_gene: TRBV7-2; abundance: few; d_gene: NA; j_gene: TRBJ1-1; CDR3nt: TGTGCCAGCAGCTGGATGGCGATAGAAGCTTTCTTT; CDR3aa: CASSWMAIEAFF
v_gene: TRBV29-1; abundance: NA; d_gene: NA; j_gene: TRBJ2-2; CDR3nt: TGCAGCGTGGGCCCTAGCGAGAACACCGGGGAGCTGTTTTTT; CDR3aa: CSVGPSENTGELFF
v_gene: TRBV9; abundance: NA; d_gene: NA; j_gene: TRBJ2-6; CDR3nt: TGTGCCAGCAGCCCAGTAGTGGCTGGGGCCAACGTCCTGACTTTC; CDR3aa: CASSPVVAGANVLTF
v_gene: TRBV30; abundance: NA; d_gene: TRBD2; j_gene: TRBJ2-7; CDR3nt: TGTGCCTGGAGTCCCGGGGGACTAGCGGGACGCCCCTCCTACGAGCAGTACTTC; CDR3aa: CAWSPGGLAGRPSYEQYF
v_gene: TRBV21-1; abundance: NA; d_gene: NA; j_gene: TRBJ2-6; CDR3nt: TGTGCCAGCAGCGGGGACAGGGTCTCTGGGGCCAACGTCCTGACTTTC; CDR3aa: CASSGDRVSGANVLTF
v_gene: TRBV7-2; abundance: few; d_gene: NA; j_gene: TRBJ1-4; CDR3nt: TGTGCCAGCAGCTTAGCAGCGGTTCTGAATGAAAAACTGTTTTTT; CDR3aa: CASSLAAVLNEKLFF
v_gene: TRBV29-1; abundance: NA; d_gene: TRBD1; j_gene: TRBJ1-1; CDR3nt: TGCAGCGCTGACAGGGGGAACACTGAAGCTTTCTTT; CDR3aa: CSADRGNTEAFF
v_gene: TRBV10-3; abundance: few; d_gene: NA; j_gene: TRBJ2-5; CDR3nt: TGTGCCATCAGTGAGCGGGACGGGATAGAGACCCAGTACTTC; CDR3aa: CAISERDGIETQYF
v_gene: TRBV5-6; abundance: NA; d_gene: NA; j_gene: TRBJ1-2; CDR3nt: TGTGCCAGCAGCTCTTCCCCTAACTATGGCTACACCTTC; CDR3aa: CASSSSPNYGYTF
v_gene: TRBV5-1; abundance: NA; d_gene: NA; j_gene: TRBJ1-2; CDR3nt: TGCGCCAGCAGCTTGGGTGTCTATGGCTACACCTTC; CDR3aa: CASSLGVYGYTF
v_gene: TRBV7-9; abundance: few; d_gene: NA; j_gene: TRBJ2-1; CDR3nt: TGTGCCAGCAGCTTAGACAGGTCCTACAATGAGCAGTTCTTC; CDR3aa: CASSLDRSYNEQFF
v_gene: TRBV29-1; abundance: few; d_gene: TRBD2; j_gene: TRBJ2-3; CDR3nt: TGCAGCCTCTTAGGGCTAGCGGGTCCAGATACGCAGTATTTT; CDR3aa: CSLLGLAGPDTQYF
v_gene: TRBV7-3; abundance: NA; d_gene: TRBD2; j_gene: TRBJ2-1; CDR3nt: TGTGCCAGCAGCCCCTTAGCGGGGGTTGGGAATGAGCAGTTCTTC; CDR3aa: CASSPLAGVGNEQFF
v_gene: TRBV7-9; abundance: few; d_gene: TRBD1; j_gene: TRBJ1-5; CDR3nt: TGTGCCAGCAGCAGGGGACAGCCGTCCAATCAGCCCCAGCATTTT; CDR3aa: CASSRGQPSNQPQHF
v_gene: TRBV30; abundance: NA; d_gene: NA; j_gene: TRBJ1-5; CDR3nt: TGTGCCTGGACTGGCGGCAATCAGCCCCAGCATTTT; CDR3aa: CAWTGGNQPQHF
v_gene: TRBV25-1; abundance: NA; d_gene: TRBD1; j_gene: TRBJ2-1; CDR3nt: TGTGCCAGCAGCCCAGTACAGGGGGCCTACAATGAGCAGTTCTTC; CDR3aa: CASSPVQGAYNEQFF
v_gene: TRBV2; abundance: NA; d_gene: NA; j_gene: TRBJ1-4; CDR3nt: TGTGCCAGCTCTATGGCAACTAATGAAAAACTGTTTTTT; CDR3aa: CASSMATNEKLFF
v_gene: TRBV6-5; abundance: few; d_gene: TRBD1; j_gene: TRBJ1-4; CDR3nt: TGTGCCAGCAGCAGAAGGGGGCCGGCTAATGAAAAACTGTTTTTT; CDR3aa: CASSRRGPANEKLFF
v_gene: TRBV5-1; abundance: NA; d_gene: TRBD1; j_gene: TRBJ2-7; CDR3nt: TGCGCCAGCAGCTTCCGGGACAGGGGCTACGAGCAGTACTTC; CDR3aa: CASSFRDRGYEQYF
v_gene: TRBV4-3; abundance: few; d_gene: NA; j_gene: TRBJ2-3; CDR3nt: TGCGCCAGCAGCCAACAAGCGGTCAGCACAGATACGCAGTATTTT; CDR3aa: CASSQQAVSTDTQYF
v_gene: TRBV18; abundance: NA; d_gene: NA; j_gene: TRBJ2-1; CDR3nt: TGTGCCAGCTCACCAGGGACCGGTGCCTACAATGAGCAGTTCTTC; CDR3aa: CASSPGTGAYNEQFF
v_gene: TRBV18; abundance: few; d_gene: TRBD1; j_gene: TRBJ1-1; CDR3nt: TGTGCCAGCTCACAGGACAGGGTAGCCACTGAAGCTTTCTTT; CDR3aa: CASSQDRVATEAFF
v_gene: TRBV18; abundance: few; d_gene: NA; j_gene: TRBJ2-1; CDR3nt: TGTGCCAGCTCACCAACACAGGGCGTATACAATGAGCAGTTCTTC; CDR3aa: CASSPTQGVYNEQFF
v_gene: TRBV6-6; abundance: NA; d_gene: TRBD2; j_gene: TRBJ2-7; CDR3nt: TGTGCCAGTCGACGGGAGGGAAGCCCCTACGAGCAGTACTTC; CDR3aa: CASRREGSPYEQYF
v_gene: TRBV28; abundance: NA; d_gene: NA; j_gene: TRBJ1-2; CDR3nt: TGTGCCAGCAGTACCGGTGCGAACTATGGCTACACCTTC; CDR3aa: CASSTGANYGYTF
v_gene: TRBV7-2; abundance: few; d_gene: NA; j_gene: TRBJ2-3; CDR3nt: TGTGCCAGCAGCTTAAGAGCACTGGGGCAGGCCACAGATACGCAGTATTTT; CDR3aa: CASSLRALGQATDTQYF
v_gene: TRBV9; abundance: few; d_gene: TRBD2; j_gene: TRBJ2-7; CDR3nt: TGTGCCAGCAGCGTAGGGACTAGCGGGAGTCTCTACGAGCAGTACTTC; CDR3aa: CASSVGTSGSLYEQYF
v_gene: TRBV6-5; abundance: few; d_gene: NA; j_gene: TRBJ1-1; CDR3nt: TGTGCCAGCACCTTAAAATGGGGCTTGGGTGAAGCTTTCTTT; CDR3aa: CASTLKWGLGEAFF
v_gene: TRBV5-4; abundance: NA; d_gene: NA; j_gene: TRBJ2-5; CDR3nt: TGTGCCAGCAGCTTGGGGGCCGGAGAAGAGACCCAGTACTTC; CDR3aa: CASSLGAGEETQYF
v_gene: TRBV25-1; abundance: NA; d_gene: NA; j_gene: TRBJ2-5; CDR3nt: TGTGCCAGCGAGACTGGGGGGCCACAAGAGACCCAGTACTTC; CDR3aa: CASETGGPQETQYF
v_gene: TRBV4-2; abundance: few; d_gene: TRBD2; j_gene: TRBJ2-2; CDR3nt: TGTGCCAGCAGCCAAGCGTTACTAGCGGGAGTCGGGGAGCTGTTTTTT; CDR3aa: CASSQALLAGVGELFF
v_gene: TRBV7-9; abundance: few; d_gene: NA; j_gene: TRBJ2-2; CDR3nt: TGTGCCAGCAGCTTAGGACTAGCGAACACCGGGGAGCTGTTTTTT; CDR3aa: CASSLGLANTGELFF
v_gene: TRBV6-5; abundance: NA; d_gene: NA; j_gene: TRBJ2-7; CDR3nt: TGTGCCAGCAGACCCGCCGGGGAGCAAAACGAGCAGTACTTC; CDR3aa: CASRPAGEQNEQYF
v_gene: TRBV7-2; abundance: NA; d_gene: NA; j_gene: TRBJ2-1; CDR3nt: TGTGCCAGCAGCTTAGCTACGGTGAATGAGCAGTTCTTC; CDR3aa: CASSLATVNEQFF
v_gene: TRBV7-3; abundance: NA; d_gene: NA; j_gene: TRBJ2-5; CDR3nt: TGTGCCTCCGGGATGGGCCGTCAAGAGACCCAGTACTTC; CDR3aa: CASGMGRQETQYF
v_gene: TRBV9; abundance: few; d_gene: NA; j_gene: TRBJ1-1; CDR3nt: TGTGCCAGCAGCGTAGCCACGGGAGGCAACACTGAAGCTTTCTTT; CDR3aa: CASSVATGGNTEAFF
v_gene: TRBV18; abundance: few; d_gene: NA; j_gene: TRBJ1-4; CDR3nt: TGTGCCAGCTCTCTCCACAGGGAAACTAATGAAAAACTGTTTTTT; CDR3aa: CASSLHRETNEKLFF
v_gene: TRBV23-1; abundance: NA; d_gene: NA; j_gene: TRBJ1-1; CDR3nt: TGCGCCAGCAGGAAAAGTCGGGCAAACACTGAAGCTTTCTTT; CDR3aa: CASRKSRANTEAFF
v_gene: TRBV29-1; abundance: few; d_gene: TRBD1; j_gene: TRBJ1-1; CDR3nt: TGCAGCGCCTCGACAGGGGTAAACACTGAAGCTTTCTTT; CDR3aa: CSASTGVNTEAFF
v_gene: TRBV27; abundance: few; d_gene: NA; j_gene: TRBJ2-2; CDR3nt: TGTGCCAGCAGTTCGTTTATACGCGCCACCGGGGAGCTGTTTTTT; CDR3aa: CASSSFIRATGELFF
v_gene: TRBV5-1; abundance: NA; d_gene: TRBD1; j_gene: TRBJ1-2; CDR3nt: TGCGCCAGCAGTGTCGCCGGACAGGCCGACTATGGCTACACCTTC; CDR3aa: CASSVAGQADYGYTF
v_gene: TRBV29-1; abundance: NA; d_gene: TRBD1; j_gene: TRBJ2-1; CDR3nt: TGCAGCGGAGTGACAGGGGTTCACTACAATGAGCAGTTCTTC; CDR3aa: CSGVTGVHYNEQFF